Given below is one T cell receptor beta chain in context. What it recognizes is unknown. Researchers prepared the TRB cDNA libraries using 5' RACE with UMI labels. Using the 5' RACE reads, TCRdb records one entry per CDR3 protein without DNA. This repertoire comprises just under 65,000 distinct CDR3 sequences; its ten largest clones make up approximately 4.4%. This entry is derived from a study of CXCR3-negative and CXCR3-positive naive CD8 T cells. Study findings and constraints: CXCR3-positive naive cells had TRB CDR3s that were more hydrophobic than CXCR3-negative naive cells had.

CDR1 and CDR2 (germline): LNHNV, YYDKDF (reference sequence). This CDR3 region has 15 residues. Triplicate sorting captured roughly 300,000 cells each from every CD8+ T cell subset. Sequenced: naive CXCR3+ CD8+ T cells from blood. Subset here: CD45RO-CCR7+CD27+CD95- naive CD8+ T cells expressing CXCR3 (TNR3+). This sequence was found in a human donor in good health. Some clones in this sample may be carry-over from other donors' samples. The chain joins TRBV15 to TRBJ2-2; TCRdb's D call of TRBD1 is untestable without DNA. The CDR3 sequence is CATSWDRGHTGELFF.